A selection of T cell receptor beta chains follows, all from one sample in a study of blood T cell repertoires in COVID-19. This table comes from immunoSEQ multiplex PCR, and its TCRdb copy is limited to in-frame clones, with some not included. The sample includes around 100,000 clones, 87% of them seen just once. The sample consisted of peripheral blood. The receptor set was obtained from an elderly woman with acute or convalescent COVID-19. CDR3s leave out the opening cysteine and the closing phenylalanine or tryptophan. The order of the fields is CDR3 length, V gene, J gene, CDR3 protein.

>13|TRBV2|TRBJ2-7
ASSETRLNGGEQY
>14|TRBV6-4|TRBJ2-3
ASSDSGLAGPDTQY
>15|TRBV10-3|TRBJ1-2
AISDQSVWDRSHGYT
>13|TRBV5-1|TRBJ1-1
ASSFTGDLNTEAF
>15|TRBV20-1|TRBJ2-2
SARDHLAGPNTGELF
>13|TRBV6-5|TRBJ2-1
ASRRATGSYNEQF
>12|TRBV5-5|TRBJ1-1
ASRLDRANSEAF
>12|TRBV5-1|TRBJ2-1
ASSLDRGLNEQF
>13|TRBV9|TRBJ2-1
ASSVGAGQGPEQF
>9|TRBV30|TRBJ1-3
AWGRGNTIY
>11|TRBV30|TRBJ1-4
AWSRQGTGGLF
>12|TRBV7-9|TRBJ1-3
ASSLNRVLSTIY
>17|TRBV18|TRBJ1-6
ASSLTGGTPPRLDSPLH
>13|TRBV4-2|TRBJ2-7
ASSHGGGTAYEQY
>14|TRBV7-6|TRBJ2-6
ASSLTGTTGANVLT
>13|TRBV4-3|TRBJ2-2
ASSPGRALTGELF
>13|TRBV5-8|TRBJ1-6
ASSRDRGRGSPLH
>13|TRBV29-1|TRBJ2-3
SVDSLAGFTDTQY
>13|TRBV7-8|TRBJ1-5
ASSIQSEAMTPQH
>10|TRBV7-8|TRBJ1-1
ASSSRTDEAF
>14|TRBV2|TRBJ2-6
ASLGTARTGANVLT
>11|TRBV12-5|TRBJ1-2
ASGWAGAYGYT
>9|TRBV3-1/TRBV3-2|TRBJ2-7
ASSRSYEQY
>15|TRBV24-1|TRBJ2-2
ATSDSTSGGATGELF